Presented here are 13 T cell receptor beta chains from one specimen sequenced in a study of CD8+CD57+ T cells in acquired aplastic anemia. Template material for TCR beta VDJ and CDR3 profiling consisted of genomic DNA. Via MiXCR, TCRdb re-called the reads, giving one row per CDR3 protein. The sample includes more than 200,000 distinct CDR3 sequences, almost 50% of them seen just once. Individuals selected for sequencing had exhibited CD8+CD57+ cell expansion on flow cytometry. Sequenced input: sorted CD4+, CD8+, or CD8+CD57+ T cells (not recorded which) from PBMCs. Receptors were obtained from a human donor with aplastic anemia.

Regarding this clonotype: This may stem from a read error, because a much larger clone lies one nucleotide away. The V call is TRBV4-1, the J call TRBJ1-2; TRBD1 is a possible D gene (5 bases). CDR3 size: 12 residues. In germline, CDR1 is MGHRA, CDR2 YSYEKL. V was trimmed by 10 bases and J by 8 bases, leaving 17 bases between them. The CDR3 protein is CATRAGTGGYTF. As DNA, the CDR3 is TGCGCCACCAGAGCAGGGACGGGCGGCTACACCTTC.

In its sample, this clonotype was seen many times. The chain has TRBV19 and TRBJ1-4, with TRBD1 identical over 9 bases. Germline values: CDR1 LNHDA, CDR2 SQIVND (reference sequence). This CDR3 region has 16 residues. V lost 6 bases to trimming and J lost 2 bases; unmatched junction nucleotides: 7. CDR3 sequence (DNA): TGTGCCAGTAGCGAGGGGGACAGGGCCACTAATGAAAAACTGTTTTTT. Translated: CASSEGDRATNEKLFF.

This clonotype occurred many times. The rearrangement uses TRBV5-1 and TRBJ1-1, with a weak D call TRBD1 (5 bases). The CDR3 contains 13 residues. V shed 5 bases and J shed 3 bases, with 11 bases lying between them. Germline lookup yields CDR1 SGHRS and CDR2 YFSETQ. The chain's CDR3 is CASSEGIDTEAFF. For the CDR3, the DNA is TGCGCCAGCAGTGAGGGGATAGACACTGAAGCTTTCTTT. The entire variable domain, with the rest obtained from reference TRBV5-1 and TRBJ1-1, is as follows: KAGVTQTPRYLIKTRGQQVTLSCSPISGHRSVSWYQQTPGQGLQFLFEYFSETQRNKGNFPGRFSGRQFSNSRSEMNVSTLELGDSALYLCASSEGIDTEAFFGQGTRLTVV.

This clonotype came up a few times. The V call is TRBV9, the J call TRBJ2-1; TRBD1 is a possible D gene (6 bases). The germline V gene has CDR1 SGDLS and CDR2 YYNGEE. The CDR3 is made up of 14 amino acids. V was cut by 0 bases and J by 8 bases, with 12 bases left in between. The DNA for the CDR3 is TGTGCCAGCAGCGTAGTAGGACAGTTCGATGAGCAGTTCTTC. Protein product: CASSVVGQFDEQFF. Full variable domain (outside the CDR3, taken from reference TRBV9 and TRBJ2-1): DSGVTQTPKHLITATGQRVTLRCSPRSGDLSVYWYQQSLDQGLQFLIQYYNGEERAKGNILERFSAQQFPDLHSELNLSSLELGDSALYFCASSVVGQFDEQFFGPGTRLTVL.

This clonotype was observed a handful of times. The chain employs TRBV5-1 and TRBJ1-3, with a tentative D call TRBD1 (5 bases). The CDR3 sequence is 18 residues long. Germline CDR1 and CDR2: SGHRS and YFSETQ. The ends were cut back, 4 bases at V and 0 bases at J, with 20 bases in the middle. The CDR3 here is CASSPVSGDLSSGNTIYF. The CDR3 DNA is TGCGCCAGCAGCCCAGTCTCGGGGGACCTCAGCTCTGGAAACACCATATATTTT.

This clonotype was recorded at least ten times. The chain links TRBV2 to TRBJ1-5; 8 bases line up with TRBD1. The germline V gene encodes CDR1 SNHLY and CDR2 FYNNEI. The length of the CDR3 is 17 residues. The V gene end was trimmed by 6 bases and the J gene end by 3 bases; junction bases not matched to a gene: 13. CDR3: CASRPLQGGLDNQPQHF. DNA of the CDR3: TGTGCCAGCAGGCCCCTACAGGGGGGGCTGGACAATCAGCCCCAGCATTTT.

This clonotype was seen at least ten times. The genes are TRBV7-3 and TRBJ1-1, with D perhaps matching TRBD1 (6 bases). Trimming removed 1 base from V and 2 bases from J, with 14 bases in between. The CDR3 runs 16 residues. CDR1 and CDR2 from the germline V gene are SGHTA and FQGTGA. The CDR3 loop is CASSLNGVRGNTEAFF. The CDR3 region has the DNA TGTGCCAGCAGCTTAAATGGGGTCAGGGGCAACACTGAAGCTTTCTTT.

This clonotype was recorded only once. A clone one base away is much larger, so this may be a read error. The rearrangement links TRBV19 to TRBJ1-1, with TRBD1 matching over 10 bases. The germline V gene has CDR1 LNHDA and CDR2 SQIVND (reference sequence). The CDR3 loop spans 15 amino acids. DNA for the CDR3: TGTGCCAGTAGTATCCCTGACAGGGGGCACACTGAAGCTCTCTTT. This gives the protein CASSIPDRGHTEALF. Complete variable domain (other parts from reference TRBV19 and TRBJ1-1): DGGITQSPKYLFRKEGQNVTLSCEQNLNHDAMYWYRQDPGQGLRLIYYSQIVNDFQKGDIAEGYSVSREKKESFPLTVTSAQKNPTAFYLCASSIPDRGHTEALFGQGTRLTVV.

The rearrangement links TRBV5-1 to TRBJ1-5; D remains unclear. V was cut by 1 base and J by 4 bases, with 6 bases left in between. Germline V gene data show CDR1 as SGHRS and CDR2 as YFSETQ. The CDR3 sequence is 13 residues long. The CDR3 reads CASSLIGNQPQHF. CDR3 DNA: TGCGCCAGCAGCTTGATAGGAAATCAGCCCCAGCATTTT.

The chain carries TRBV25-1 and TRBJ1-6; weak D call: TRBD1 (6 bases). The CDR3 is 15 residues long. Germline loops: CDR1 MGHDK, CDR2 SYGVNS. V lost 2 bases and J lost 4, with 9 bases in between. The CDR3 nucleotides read TGTGCCAGCAGTGAAGGGGGCAGATATAATTCACCCCTCCACTTT. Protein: CASSEGGRYNSPLHF.

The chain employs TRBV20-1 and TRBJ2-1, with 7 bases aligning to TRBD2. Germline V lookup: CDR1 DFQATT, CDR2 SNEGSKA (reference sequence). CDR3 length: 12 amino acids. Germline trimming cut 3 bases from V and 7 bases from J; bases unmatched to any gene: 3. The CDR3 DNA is TGCAGTGCTAGTCTCGGGGGGAATGAGCAGTTCTTC. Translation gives CSASLGGNEQFF.

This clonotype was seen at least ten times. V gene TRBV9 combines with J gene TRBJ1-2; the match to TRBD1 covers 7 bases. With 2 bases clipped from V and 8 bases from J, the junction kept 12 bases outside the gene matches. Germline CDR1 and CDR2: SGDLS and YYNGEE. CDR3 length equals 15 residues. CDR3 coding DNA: TGTGCCAGCAGCGTCTCTGACAGGGTGGTTCGGGGCTACACCTTC. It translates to CASSVSDRVVRGYTF.

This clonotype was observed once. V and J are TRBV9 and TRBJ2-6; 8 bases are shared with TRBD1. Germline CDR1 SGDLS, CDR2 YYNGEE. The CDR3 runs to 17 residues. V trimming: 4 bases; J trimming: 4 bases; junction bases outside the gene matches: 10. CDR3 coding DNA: TGTGCCAGCAGCCCGTCCCGGGACAGGTTCGGGGCCAACGTCCTGACTTTC. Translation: CASSPSRDRFGANVLTF.